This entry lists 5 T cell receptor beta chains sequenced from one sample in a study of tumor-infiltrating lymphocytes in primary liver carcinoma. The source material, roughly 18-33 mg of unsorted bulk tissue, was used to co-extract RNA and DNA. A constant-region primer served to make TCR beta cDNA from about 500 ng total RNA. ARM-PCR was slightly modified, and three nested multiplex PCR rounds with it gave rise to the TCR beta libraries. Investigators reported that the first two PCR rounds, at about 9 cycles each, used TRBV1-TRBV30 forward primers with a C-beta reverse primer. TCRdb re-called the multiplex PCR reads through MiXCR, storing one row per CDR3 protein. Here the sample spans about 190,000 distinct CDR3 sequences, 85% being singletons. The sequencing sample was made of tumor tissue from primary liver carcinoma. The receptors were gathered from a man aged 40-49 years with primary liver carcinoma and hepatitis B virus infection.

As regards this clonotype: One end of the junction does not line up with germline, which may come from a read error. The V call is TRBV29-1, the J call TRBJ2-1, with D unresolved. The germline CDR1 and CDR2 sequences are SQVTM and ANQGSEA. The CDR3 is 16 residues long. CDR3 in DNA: TGCAGCGTTGATTTTCTGGACGCCGGCTCCTACAATGAGCAATTCTTC. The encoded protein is CSVDFLDAGSYNEQFF.

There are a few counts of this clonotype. Written as DNA, the CDR3 is TGTGCCAGCAGCCAATCGGCAGATGGCTACACCTTC. It yields the protein CASSQSADGYTF. This rearrangement joins TRBV16 to TRBJ1-2, with D unclear. Per germline, CDR1 KGHSY and CDR2 FQNENV. CDR3 length: 12 residues. V was shortened by 0 bases and J by 6 bases, with 5 bases between the two germline ends. Drawing the rest from reference TRBV16 and TRBJ1-2, the complete variable domain is GEEVAQTPKHLVRGEGQKAKLYCAPIKGHSYVFWYQQVLKNEFKFLISFQNENVFDETGMPKERFSAKCLPNSPCSLEIQATKLEDSAVYFCASSQSADGYTFGSGTRLTVV.

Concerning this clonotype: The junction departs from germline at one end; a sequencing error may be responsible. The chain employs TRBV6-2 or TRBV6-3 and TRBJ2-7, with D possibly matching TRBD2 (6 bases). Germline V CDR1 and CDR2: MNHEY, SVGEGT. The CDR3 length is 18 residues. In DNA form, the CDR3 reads TGTGCCAGCAGTTACATTACTGACGTGGAGGGAGGCTGGTACGAGCGGTACTTC. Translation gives CASSYITDVEGGWYERYF.

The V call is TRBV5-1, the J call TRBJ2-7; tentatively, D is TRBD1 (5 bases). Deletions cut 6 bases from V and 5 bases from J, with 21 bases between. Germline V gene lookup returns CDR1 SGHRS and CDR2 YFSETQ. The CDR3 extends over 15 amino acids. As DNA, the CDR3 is TGCGCCAGCATAAACCTCCAAGGGGTTATGAACGAGCAGTACTTC. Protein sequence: CASINLQGVMNEQYF.

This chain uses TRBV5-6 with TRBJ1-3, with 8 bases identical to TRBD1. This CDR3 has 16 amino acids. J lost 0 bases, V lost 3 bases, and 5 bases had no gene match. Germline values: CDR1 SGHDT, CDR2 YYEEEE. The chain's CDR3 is CASSSEGQGSGNTIYF. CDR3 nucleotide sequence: TGTGCCAGCAGCTCGGAAGGACAGGGCTCTGGAAACACCATATATTTT. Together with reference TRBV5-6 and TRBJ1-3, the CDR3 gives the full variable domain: DAGVTQSPTHLIKTRGQQVTLRCSPKSGHDTVSWYQQALGQGPQFIFQYYEEEERQRGNFPDRFSGHQFPNYSSELNVNALLLGDSALYLCASSSEGQGSGNTIYFGEGSWLTVV.